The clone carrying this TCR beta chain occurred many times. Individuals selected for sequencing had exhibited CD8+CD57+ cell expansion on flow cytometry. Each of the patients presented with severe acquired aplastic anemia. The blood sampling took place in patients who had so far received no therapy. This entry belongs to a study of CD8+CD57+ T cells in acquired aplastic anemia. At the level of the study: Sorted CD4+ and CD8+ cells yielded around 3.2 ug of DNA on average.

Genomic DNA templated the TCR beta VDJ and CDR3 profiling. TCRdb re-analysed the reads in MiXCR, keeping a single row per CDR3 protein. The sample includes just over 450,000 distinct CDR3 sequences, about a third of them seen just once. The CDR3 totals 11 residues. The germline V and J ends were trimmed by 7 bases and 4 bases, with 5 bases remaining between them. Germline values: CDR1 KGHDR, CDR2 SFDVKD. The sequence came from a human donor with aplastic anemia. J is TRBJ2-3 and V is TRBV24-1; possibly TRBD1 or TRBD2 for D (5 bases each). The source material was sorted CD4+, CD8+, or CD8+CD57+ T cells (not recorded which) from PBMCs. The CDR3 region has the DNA TGTGCCACCAGGGGGGCAGATACGCAGTATTTT. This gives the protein CATRGADTQYF.